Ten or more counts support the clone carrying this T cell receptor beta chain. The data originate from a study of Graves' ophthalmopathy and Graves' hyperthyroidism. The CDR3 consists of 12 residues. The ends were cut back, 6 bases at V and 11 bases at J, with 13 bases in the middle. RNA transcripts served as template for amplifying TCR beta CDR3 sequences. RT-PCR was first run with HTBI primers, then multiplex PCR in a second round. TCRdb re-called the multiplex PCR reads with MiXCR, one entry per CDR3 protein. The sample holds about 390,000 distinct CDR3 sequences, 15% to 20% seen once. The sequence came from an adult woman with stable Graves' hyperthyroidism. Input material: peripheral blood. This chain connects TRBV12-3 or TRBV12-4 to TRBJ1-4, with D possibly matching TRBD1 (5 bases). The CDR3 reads CASRTWDGKLFF. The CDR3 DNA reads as TGTGCCAGCAGGACCTGGGACGGTAAACTGTTTTTT.